These 23 T cell receptor beta chains originate from one sample sequenced in a study of shared clonotypes between healthy human individuals. CD45RO negativity and positive selection for CCR7 defined naive CD8 cells, a population that excluded terminally differentiated effector memory CD45RA+ cells. Profiling relied on immunoSEQ multiplex PCR, and the TCRdb table lists in-frame clones only, not all of them. Here the sample spans a few million clones, around 93% being singletons. The specimen sequenced was naive CD8+ T cells from PBMCs. All receptors come from a young man in good health. Some clones in this sample may be carry-over from other donors' samples.

V usage is TRBV13 and J usage is TRBJ1-2; perhaps TRBD1 as D (5 bases). Germline V gives CDR1 PRHDT, CDR2 FYEKMQ (reference sequence). The CDR3 loop spans 12 amino acids. With 2 bases removed from V and 6 bases from J, the gap between germline ends came to 7 bases. CDR3 sequence reads: CASSLLQDGYTF. The CDR3 DNA reads TGTGCCAGCAGCTTACTACAGGATGGCTACACCTTC.

J is TRBJ2-7 and V is TRBV7-3; 8 nucleotides match TRBD1. CDR3 length equals 15 residues. The germline CDR1 and CDR2 sequences are SGHTA and FQGTGA. J lost 3 bases, V lost 1 base, and 5 bases had no gene match. CDR3 sequence reads: CASSLMSGGFYEQYF. CDR3 in DNA: TGTGCCAGCAGCTTAATGTCAGGGGGCTTCTACGAGCAGTACTTC. Full variable domain (rest looked up from reference TRBV7-3 and TRBJ2-7): GAGVSQTPSNKVTEKGKYVELRCDPISGHTALYWYRQSLGQGPEFLIYFQGTGAADDSGLPNDRFFAVRPEGSVSTLKIQRTERGDSAVYLCASSLMSGGFYEQYFGPGTRLTVT.

This chain joins TRBV10-3 and TRBJ1-1, with no clear D. Germline V gene sequence: CDR1 ENHRY, CDR2 SYGVKD. Trimming removed 4 bases at V and 1 base at J, with 16 bases between. The CDR3 is made up of 16 amino acids. The CDR3 nucleotides read TGTGCCATCAGTGTACTAGGGAGGATGGGGAACACTGAAGCTTTCTTT. Translating it yields CAISVLGRMGNTEAFF.

This clone was picked up one time. V usage is TRBV11-2 and J usage is TRBJ1-3; TRBD1 matches at 8 bases. With V trimmed by 5 bases and J by 1 base, 4 bases remained unmatched. Germline V lookup: CDR1 SGHAT, CDR2 FQNNGV. The CDR3 runs 15 residues. This chain's CDR3 is CASSIYRGSGNTIYF. CDR3 in DNA: TGTGCCAGCAGCATTTACAGGGGGTCTGGAAACACCATATATTTT.

CDR3 in amino acids: CASSPDRGRNEKLFF. In DNA, the CDR3 is TGTGCCAGCAGCCCAGACAGGGGCCGCAATGAAAAACTGTTTTTT. V and J are TRBV5-4 and TRBJ1-4, with 8 nucleotides matching TRBD1. J lost 5 bases, V lost 4 bases, and 7 bases had no gene match. The CDR3 length is 15 residues. From germline, CDR1 is SGHNT and CDR2 YYREEE (reference sequence).

The chain is built from TRBV27 and TRBJ1-1; 7 bases map to TRBD1. Germline loops: CDR1 MNHEY, CDR2 SMNVEV (reference sequence). Losses at the gene ends were 4 bases for V and 0 bases for J; bases not matched to a gene: 5. The CDR3 sequence is 15 residues long. CDR3 coding DNA: TGTGCCAGCAGTTCCACAGGGGTTCTGAACACTGAAGCTTTCTTT. It encodes CASSSTGVLNTEAFF.

This chain uses TRBV19 with TRBJ2-5; 9 nucleotides line up with TRBD2. The CDR3 sequence is 13 residues long. V shed 9 bases, J shed 5 bases, and the junction held 7 bases outside the gene matches. The V gene's germline CDR1 is LNHDA and CDR2 SQIVND (reference sequence). The CDR3, as DNA: TGTGCCAGCAGCGGGAGGACTCGGGAGACCCAGTACTTC. It yields the protein CASSGRTRETQYF.

The rearrangement joins TRBV29-1 to TRBJ2-1; 12 nucleotides agree with TRBD1. The CDR3 spans 13 residues. The ends lost 6 bases at V and 7 bases at J; junction bases unmatched: 4. CDR1 is SQVTM and CDR2 is ANQGSEA in the germline V gene. CDR3 residues: CSVGTGGPNEQFF. CDR3 sequence (DNA): TGCAGCGTCGGGACAGGGGGCCCAAATGAGCAGTTCTTC.

The chain employs TRBV30 and TRBJ2-7; maybe TRBD2 (7 bases). The CDR3 is 12 amino acids. V was pared by 3 bases and J by 7 bases, with 13 bases between. Germline V gives CDR1 GTSNPN, CDR2 SVGIG (reference sequence). The DNA of the CDR3 is TGTGCCTGGAGCCCGGGGGGCGGAGAGCAGTACTTC. Its protein is CAWSPGGGEQYF.

The chain carries TRBV11-3 and TRBJ2-6; D is possibly TRBD1 or TRBD2 (5 bases each). The CDR3 runs 17 residues. From germline, CDR1 is SGHNT and CDR2 YENEEA. Trimming removed 3 bases from V and 4 bases from J, with 16 bases in between. CDR3 sequence: CASSLVFWGSGANVLTF. CDR3 nucleotide sequence: TGTGCCAGCAGCTTGGTGTTCTGGGGGTCCGGGGCCAACGTCCTGACTTTC. The whole variable domain, remainder taken from reference TRBV11-3 and TRBJ2-6, is EAGVVQSPRYKIIEKKQPVAFWCNPISGHNTLYWYLQNLGQGPELLIRYENEEAVDDSQLPKDRFSAERLKGVDSTLKIQPAELGDSAVYLCASSLVFWGSGANVLTFGAGSRLTVL.

The V call is TRBV28, the J call TRBJ2-7; the D is unclear. The germline CDR1 and CDR2 sequences are MDHEN and SYDVKM. The CDR3 loop spans 14 amino acids. The germline V and J ends were trimmed by 2 bases and 4 bases, with 12 bases remaining between them. The CDR3: CASSLSHLGYEQYF. CDR3 coding DNA: TGTGCCAGCAGTTTAAGCCACCTTGGTTACGAGCAGTACTTC.

This clone was seen a single time. The rearrangement uses TRBV6-5 and TRBJ1-1; 7 bases fit TRBD1. Germline V gives CDR1 MNHEY, CDR2 SVGAGI. Trimming at V came to 2 bases and at J to 4 bases, leaving 7 bases not matched to a gene. The CDR3 is 15 amino acids. This chain's CDR3 is CASSYTQGGSTEAFF. The CDR3, as DNA: TGTGCCAGCAGTTACACCCAGGGGGGAAGCACTGAAGCTTTCTTT.

This clone occurred once. The CDR3 bases are TGTGCCAGCAGTTTAATAGGGGGCTTCAACAATGAGCAGTTCTTC. Its translation is CASSLIGGFNNEQFF. The chain joins TRBV27 to TRBJ2-1; 7 bases fit TRBD1. Germline lookup yields CDR1 MNHEY and CDR2 SMNVEV (reference sequence). This CDR3 comprises 15 residues. Trimming cost V 2 bases and J 5 bases; bases outside gene matches: 6.

The chain uses TRBV7-6 and TRBJ2-7, with 10 nucleotides matching TRBD2. With 5 bases clipped from V and 5 bases from J, the junction kept 9 bases outside the gene matches. The germline V gene has CDR1 SGHVS and CDR2 FNYEAQ. The CDR3 loop spans 15 amino acids. The DNA of the CDR3 is TGTGCCAGCAGCCGAAATAGCGGGAGGAGCCACGAGCAGTACTTC. Its translation: CASSRNSGRSHEQYF. Variable domain in full (rest from reference TRBV7-6 and TRBJ2-7): GAGVSQSPRYKVTKRGQDVALRCDPISGHVSLYWYRQALGQGPEFLTYFNYEAQQDKSGLPNDRFSAERPEGSISTLTIQRTEQRDSAMYRCASSRNSGRSHEQYFGPGTRLTVT.

The chain uses TRBV5-6 and TRBJ2-7, with 7 bases lining up with TRBD2. V lost 4 bases, J lost 0 bases, and 7 bases stayed unmatched. This CDR3 is 15 amino acids long. Germline V gives CDR1 SGHDT, CDR2 YYEEEE. This chain's CDR3 is CASSGGSGRSYEQYF. CDR3 sequence (DNA): TGTGCCAGCAGCGGGGGTAGCGGGCGCTCCTACGAGCAGTACTTC.

In nucleotides, the CDR3 is TGTGCCAGCAGTGGTGGGGGCTTCTACAACACCGGGGAGCTGTTTTTT. Its protein product is CASSGGGFYNTGELFF. The chain links TRBV25-1 to TRBJ2-2; a weak D match, TRBD1 (6 bases). The CDR3 runs 16 residues. Germline assignment: CDR1 MGHDK and CDR2 SYGVNS. The V and J ends lost 4 bases and 2 bases respectively, with 14 bases between them.

The rearrangement uses TRBV9 and TRBJ1-2, with 10 bases matching TRBD1. The CDR3 runs 15 residues. Germline V gene data show CDR1 as SGDLS and CDR2 as YYNGEE. The ends lost 3 bases at V and 4 bases at J; junction bases unmatched: 6. The CDR3 sequence is CASSARDRGAYGYTF. The CDR3 nucleotides read TGTGCCAGCAGCGCCCGGGACAGGGGCGCCTATGGCTACACCTTC.

This chain links TRBV21-1 with TRBJ2-7; TRBD1, as called in the table, went unchecked against the DNA. TRBV21-1 is a documented pseudogene. The CDR3 spans 14 residues. The CDR3 protein is CASHRTGGSYEQYF. The CDR3 DNA sequence: TGTGCCAGTCATAGGACAGGGGGTTCCTACGAGCAGTACTTC.

Worth noting for this clone: Other DNA sequences from this sample encode an identical CDR3 as well. The genes are TRBV19 and TRBJ2-7; the D gene is possibly TRBD1 (5 bases). Germline CDR1 reads LNHDA; CDR2 reads SQIVND (reference sequence). V was pared by 3 bases and J by 3 bases, with 12 bases between. The CDR3 is 14 amino acids. CDR3 nucleotide sequence: TGTGCCAGTAGTATCCTAGGGGAATACTACGAGCAGTACTTC. Translation gives CASSILGEYYEQYF. Filled out from reference TRBV19 and TRBJ2-7, the complete variable domain reads DGGITQSPKYLFRKEGQNVTLSCEQNLNHDAMYWYRQDPGQGLRLIYYSQIVNDFQKGDIAEGYSVSREKKESFPLTVTSAQKNPTAFYLCASSILGEYYEQYFGPGTRLTVT.

V is TRBV5-1 and J is TRBJ1-4, with D uncertain. V was clipped by 7 bases and J by 3 bases, with 16 bases between them. This CDR3 comprises 15 residues. Looked up from germline, CDR1 is SGHRS and CDR2 is YFSETQ. The CDR3 DNA sequence: TGCGCCAGCGGCGATGGGAGGTCAGCTAATGAAAAACTGTTTTTT. The encoded protein is CASGDGRSANEKLFF.

V and J are TRBV27 and TRBJ2-5, with a weak D call TRBD2 (6 bases). Per the germline V gene, CDR1 is MNHEY and CDR2 is SMNVEV (reference sequence). The germline V and J ends were trimmed by 2 bases and 5 bases, with 12 bases remaining between them. This CDR3 is 14 amino acids long. CDR3 DNA: TGTGCCAGCAGTTTAAATCTGGAGGGCGAGACCCAGTACTTC. Translated, it gives CASSLNLEGETQYF.

The chain is built from TRBV28 and TRBJ1-2; D ambiguous. This CDR3 contains 16 residues. Trimming removed 1 base from V and 3 bases from J, with 15 bases in between. Germline CDR1 MDHEN, CDR2 SYDVKM. In DNA, the CDR3 is TGTGCCAGCAGTTTATTAGGAAATAAGGCTGACTATGGCTACACCTTC. This encodes CASSLLGNKADYGYTF.

This rearrangement joins TRBV7-9 to TRBJ2-1; 9 positions match TRBD2. This CDR3 contains 14 residues. Trimming at V came to 5 bases and at J to 6 bases, leaving 5 bases not matched to a gene. In germline, CDR1 is SEHNR, CDR2 FQNEAQ (reference sequence). The CDR3, as DNA: TGTGCCAGCAGCATTAGCGGGAGTCCCAATGAGCAGTTCTTC. The encoded protein is CASSISGSPNEQFF.